The source of this T cell receptor (beta chain) is a study of blood T cell repertoires in COVID-19. Study summary: The United States, Italy and Spain provided the acute and convalescent COVID-19 samples.

V dropped 5 bases and J dropped 3 bases, with 16 bases sitting between them. The CDR3 runs 16 residues. Looked up from germline, CDR1 is SGHVS and CDR2 is FQNEAQ. Here immunoSEQ multiplex PCR was the method, and the copy in TCRdb shows in-frame clones only, minus some. Among over 150,000 clones, roughly 80% were seen once, and the ten largest hold 1.5% to 2%. This TCR derives from a man older than 75 with acute or convalescent COVID-19. The source material was peripheral blood. This rearrangement joins TRBV7-8 to TRBJ1-4, with D maybe TRBD1 (6 bases). CDR3 nucleotides: TGTGCCAGCAGCCCGGGGAGGGGGTTGCCTAATGAAAAACTGTTTTTT. The encoded protein is CASSPGRGLPNEKLFF.